The clone carrying this T cell receptor beta chain was counted once. The data are from a study of blood T cell repertoires in COVID-19. Trimming at V came to 4 bases and at J to 5 bases, leaving 11 bases not matched to a gene. The CDR3 length is 16 residues. The germline CDR1 and CDR2 sequences are MGHRA and YSYEKL. The method was immunoSEQ multiplex PCR; TCRdb's version includes in-frame clones alone and lacks a portion of them. Of some 250,000 clones in the sample, 80% to 85% were seen once. J is TRBJ2-5 and V is TRBV4-1, with TRBD2 identical over 9 bases. Sequenced material: peripheral blood. The sequence derives from a woman aged 60 to 75 with active or convalescent COVID-19. This CDR3 reads CASSPSGAGGRETQYF. CDR3 in DNA: TGCGCCAGCAGCCCCTCTGGAGCGGGGGGACGGGAGACCCAGTACTTC.